This T cell receptor beta chain was sequenced during a study of CD8+ T cells in alopecia areata. There are a few counts of this clone. Isolated RNA was reverse transcribed into cDNA used as the sequencing template. Method: immunoSEQ multiplex PCR; TCRdb's copy keeps in-frame clones and lacks some. The data show about 200,000 clones, 50% to 60% seen once. J was trimmed by 7 bases and V by 5 bases; bases with no gene match: 10. The germline gives CDR1 SGHAT, CDR2 FQDESV (reference sequence). This CDR3 contains 14 residues. J is TRBJ1-2 and V is TRBV11-1; 7 positions match TRBD1. The material sequenced was CD4+ T cells sorted from blood, taken at week 0. The clonotype originates from a human donor with alopecia areata. The CDR3 here is CASSEDRRIGGYTF. The CDR3 bases are TGTGCCAGCAGCGAGGACAGGCGCATCGGTGGCTACACCTTC. Variable domain in full (rest from reference TRBV11-1 and TRBJ1-2): EAEVAQSPRYKITEKSQAVAFWCDPISGHATLYWYRQILGQGPELLVQFQDESVVDDSQLPKDRFSAERLKGVDSTLKIQPAELGDSAMYLCASSEDRRIGGYTFGSGTRLTVV.